Shown below are 20 T cell receptor beta chains from a single sample sequenced in a study of beta chain features in type 1 diabetes. Expressed TCRB transcripts were sequenced, since all the RNA that had been isolated was reverse transcribed. Some clones are missing from TCRdb's copy, which holds only in-frame ones; the method was immunoSEQ multiplex PCR. The sample shows 640,000 or so clones, more than 12% of them seen only once. Findings and caveats of the study: Moderate but significant shortening of TCRB CDR3s was recorded in all four CD4+ subsets from Type 1 diabetes patients.

Their antigens remain unidentified. Sequenced material: naive CD4+ T cells from blood. The source is a man aged 18-30 years with type 1 diabetes.

This clone was seen only a few times. CDR3 residues: CATRPPGQGNQPQHF. DNA for the CDR3: TGTGCCACCAGGCCTCCGGGACAGGGAAATCAGCCCCAGCATTTT. This chain connects TRBV15 to TRBJ1-5, with 9 nucleotides matching TRBD1. Germline V CDR1 and CDR2: LNHNV, YYDKDF (reference sequence). The CDR3 is made up of 15 amino acids. With 6 bases clipped from V and 4 bases from J, the junction kept 7 bases outside the gene matches.

The rearrangement uses TRBV9 and TRBJ2-1; TRBD1 is a possible D gene (5 bases). The CDR3 consists of 12 residues. Germline V CDR1 and CDR2: SGDLS, YYNGEE. Trimming removed 4 bases from V and 8 bases from J, with 10 bases in between. The CDR3 coding sequence is TGTGCCAGCAGCCCAGGGTCGGATGAGCAGTTCTTC. Translating gives CASSPGSDEQFF.

This clone was detected a few times. This chain uses TRBV30 with TRBJ1-4; 8 positions agree with TRBD1. J was trimmed by 11 bases and V by 3 bases; bases with no gene match: 20. The CDR3 extends over 17 amino acids. Germline loops: CDR1 GTSNPN, CDR2 SVGIG (reference sequence). In DNA, the CDR3 is TGTGCCTGGAGGGACAGGGCCTTGTTTGGGGACCTAGGGAAACTGTTTTTT. Translated, it gives CAWRDRALFGDLGKLFF.

The V and J genes are TRBV5-1 and TRBJ2-3; TRBD2 is a possible D gene (6 bases). The CDR3 is made up of 14 amino acids. Per germline, CDR1 SGHRS and CDR2 YFSETQ. Trimming shortened V by 1 base and J by 4 bases, and 10 bases separated the two germline ends. CDR3 DNA sequence: TGCGCCAGCAGCTTGTCGGGAGCGGCAGATACGCAGTATTTT. Translated, it gives CASSLSGAADTQYF.

This clone was detected a few times. Other nucleotide sequences from this sample produce the same CDR3. CDR3 sequence reads: CSVGLAGLSEQYF. In DNA, the CDR3 is TGCAGCGTGGGACTAGCGGGGCTGAGTGAGCAGTACTTC. V gene TRBV29-1 combines with J gene TRBJ2-7, with TRBD2 matching over 13 bases. Germline CDR1 and CDR2: SQVTM and ANQGSEA. This CDR3 has 13 amino acids. J was trimmed by 7 bases and V by 6 bases; bases with no gene match: 6.

Notes on this clone: Compared with germline, one end of the junction differs, possibly owing to a read error. J is TRBJ1-5 and V is TRBV4-1; D perhaps matches TRBD1 (6 bases). The CDR3 has 14 residues. Germline lookup yields CDR1 MGHRA and CDR2 YSYEKL. CDR3 protein: CASSQLTGGQAQHF. CDR3 DNA: TGCGCCAGCAGCCAATTGACAGGTGGTCAGGCCCAGCATTTT.

This clone was counted only a few times. This chain joins TRBV4-2 and TRBJ2-1; the D is unclear. The CDR3 is made up of 14 amino acids. Germline V gene sequence: CDR1 LGHNA, CDR2 YNFKEQ. V was pared by 0 bases and J by 4 bases, with 7 bases between. CDR3 loop: CASSQEVRYNEQFF. CDR3 coding DNA: TGTGCCAGCAGCCAAGAGGTCCGATACAATGAGCAGTTCTTC.

This clone was seen a handful of times. The V call is TRBV19, the J call TRBJ2-5, with unresolved D. The CDR3 covers 11 residues. Germline CDR1 reads LNHDA; CDR2 reads SQIVND (reference sequence). V shed 5 bases and J shed 5 bases, with 6 bases lying between them. CDR3 residues: CASSERETQYF. Written as DNA, the CDR3 is TGTGCCAGTAGTGAAAGGGAGACCCAGTACTTC.

This clone came up a few times. This chain connects TRBV7-2 to TRBJ1-6; TRBD1 is a possible D gene (6 bases). Trimming took off 5 bases at V and 8 bases at J, with 10 bases between the two ends. Germline CDR1 and CDR2: SGHTA and FQGNSA. The CDR3 has 13 residues. CDR3 region: CASSQQGDSPLHF. In DNA, the CDR3 is TGTGCCAGCAGCCAACAGGGTGATTCACCCCTCCACTTT.

This clone was counted a few times. The V call is TRBV27, the J call TRBJ1-5; 9 bases are a match to TRBD1. V was pared by 5 bases and J by 2 bases, with 4 bases of the junction left unmatched. Germline V gene data show CDR1 as MNHEY and CDR2 as SMNVEV (reference sequence). There are 15 residues in the CDR3. The CDR3 is CASSEDRGGNQPQHF. DNA for the CDR3: TGTGCCAGCAGTGAGGACAGGGGAGGCAATCAGCCCCAGCATTTT.

The J gene is TRBJ2-2, the V gene TRBV7-3; 7 nucleotides agree with TRBD1. CDR1 is SGHTA, CDR2 FQGTGA, per germline. V shed 6 bases and J 3 bases; nucleotides not matched to a gene: 7. The CDR3 runs 15 residues. This chain's CDR3 is CASRLTGSDTGELFF. DNA for the CDR3: TGTGCCAGCAGACTGACAGGGTCGGACACCGGGGAGCTGTTTTTT.

This clone was detected a few times. The chain is built from TRBV5-1 and TRBJ2-7; a weak D match, TRBD1 (5 bases). Germline V gives CDR1 SGHRS, CDR2 YFSETQ. Trimming shortened V by 4 bases and J by 1 base, and 18 bases separated the two germline ends. This CDR3 contains 16 residues. As DNA, the CDR3 is TGCGCCAGCAGCCCGCCTGGGGCCGGAAAGTCCTACGAGCAGTACTTC. Its translation is CASSPPGAGKSYEQYF.

This clone was recorded a few times. This rearrangement joins TRBV29-1 to TRBJ2-7, with 7 bases lining up with TRBD1. From germline, CDR1 is SQVTM and CDR2 ANQGSEA. After removal of 3 bases from V and 4 bases from J, the junction contained 9 bases not matched to a gene. This CDR3 is 14 amino acids long. The CDR3 loop is CSVDETGSLYEQYF. The DNA for the CDR3 is TGCAGCGTTGACGAGACAGGGTCTTTATACGAGCAGTACTTC.

This chain links TRBV28 with TRBJ2-7; D possibly uses TRBD1 or TRBD2 (5 bases each). Trimming left V 3 bases short and J 5 bases short, with 8 bases between. The CDR3 covers 12 residues. Germline V lookup: CDR1 MDHEN, CDR2 SYDVKM. The CDR3 DNA reads TGTGCCAGCAGTTTGACAGCGGACGAGCAGTACTTC. Amino acids: CASSLTADEQYF.

The chain employs TRBV27 and TRBJ1-6; tentatively, D is TRBD1 (5 bases). With 7 bases removed from V and 9 bases from J, the gap between germline ends came to 16 bases. This CDR3 is 14 amino acids long. CDR1 MNHEY and CDR2 SMNVEV come from the germline V gene (reference sequence). The CDR3 DNA is TGTGCCAGCACCCCCCGGGGCCGTGGTTCACCCCTCCACTTT. It yields the protein CASTPRGRGSPLHF.

The rearrangement uses TRBV7-2 and TRBJ2-7; TRBD1 matches at 7 bases. Looked up from germline, CDR1 is SGHTA and CDR2 is FQGNSA. This CDR3 spans 15 amino acids. After removal of 5 bases from V and 2 bases from J, the junction contained 9 bases not matched to a gene. Written as DNA, the CDR3 is TGTGCCAGCAGCATATCAAGAACAGGGGCCTACGAGCAGTACTTC. Protein product: CASSISRTGAYEQYF.

This clone was recorded a few times. The chain employs TRBV14 and TRBJ2-1; the match to TRBD2 covers 9 bases. The V gene end was trimmed by 4 bases and the J gene end by 6 bases; junction bases not matched to a gene: 16. This CDR3 is 18 amino acids long. The germline V gene has CDR1 SGHDN and CDR2 FVKESK. The CDR3 nucleotides read TGTGCCAGCAGCCCTCTCTTTAGCCCTAGCGGGGTTTCCAATGAGCAGTTCTTC. It yields the protein CASSPLFSPSGVSNEQFF. Full variable domain (outside the CDR3, taken from reference TRBV14 and TRBJ2-1): EAGVTQFPSHSVIEKGQTVTLRCDPISGHDNLYWYRRVMGKEIKFLLHFVKESKQDESGMPNNRFLAERTGGTYSTLKVQPAELEDSGVYFCASSPLFSPSGVSNEQFFGPGTRLTVL.

The chain links TRBV11-2 to TRBJ2-5, with D hard to call. The CDR3 is 14 residues long. V was clipped by 5 bases and J by 3 bases, with 13 bases between them. The germline gives CDR1 SGHAT, CDR2 FQNNGV. The CDR3 sequence is CASSPFQTEETQYF. In nucleotides, the CDR3 is TGTGCCAGCAGCCCCTTTCAGACTGAAGAGACCCAGTACTTC.

J is TRBJ1-2 and V is TRBV2; D uncertain. V shed 7 bases and J shed 8 bases, with 14 bases lying between them. The germline CDR1 and CDR2 sequences are SNHLY and FYNNEI. CDR3 length equals 12 residues. The CDR3 sequence: CASTERVWGYTF. The DNA of the CDR3 is TGTGCCAGCACCGAGAGGGTCTGGGGCTACACCTTC.

V gene TRBV18 combines with J gene TRBJ1-2; D uncertain. The CDR3 has 14 amino acids. CDR1 and CDR2 (germline): KGHSH, LQKENI. V dropped 2 bases and J dropped 2 bases, with 9 bases sitting between them. For the CDR3, the DNA is TGTGCCAGCTCACCAGCGGCGGGAAACTATGGCTACACCTTC. It encodes CASSPAAGNYGYTF.